This T cell receptor beta chain was documented in a study of blood T cell repertoires in COVID-19. Study as a whole: Samples taken during acute and convalescent COVID-19 were collected in the United States, Italy and Spain. Sources were T cells, B-cell-depleted T cells, or PBMCs; the material itself was cDNA or gDNA.

Seattle enrolled patients during active infection and tracked them longitudinally. Per the original methods: Amplifying reference gene primers gave estimates of nucleated cell counts. Sequencing used immunoSEQ multiplex PCR; TCRdb keeps in-frame clones, though not all of them. V and J calls plus clone size are reproduced from that table; the DNA served to infer D and trimming. The sample includes 440,000 or so clones, around 89% of them seen just once. Germline V gene data show CDR1 as SEHNR and CDR2 as FQNEAQ (reference sequence). This CDR3 comprises 16 residues. The junction had 7 bases not matched to a gene; V was cut back by 1 base and J by 4 bases.

Material: peripheral blood. The TCR sequence derives from a woman aged 40 to 49 with COVID-19, enrolled during active disease. The chain links TRBV7-9 to TRBJ2-7; 10 nucleotides agree with TRBD2. The CDR3 loop reads CASSLVSGGTRYEQYF. Here the CDR3 DNA reads TGTGCCAGCAGCTTAGTTAGCGGGGGGACCCGATACGAGCAGTACTTC.